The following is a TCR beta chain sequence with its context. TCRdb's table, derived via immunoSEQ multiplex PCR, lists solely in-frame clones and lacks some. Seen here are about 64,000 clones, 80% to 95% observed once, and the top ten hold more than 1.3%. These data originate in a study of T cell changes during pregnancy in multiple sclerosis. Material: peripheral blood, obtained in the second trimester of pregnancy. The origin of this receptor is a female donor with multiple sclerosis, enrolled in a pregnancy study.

DNA for the CDR3: TGTGCCAGCAGTGACTCAAGCGGGCAAGGCAATGAGCAGTTCTTC. It encodes CASSDSSGQGNEQFF. The chain links TRBV6-4 to TRBJ2-1; possibly TRBD2 for D (6 bases). V lost 0 bases to trimming and J lost 6 bases, with 12 bases between them. The germline V gene has CDR1 MRHNA and CDR2 SNTAGT. CDR3 length: 15 residues.